This TCR beta chain was captured by sequencing in a study of T cells in Graves' hyperthyroidism and ophthalmopathy. CDR1 DFQATT and CDR2 SNEGSKA come from the germline V gene (reference sequence). This CDR3 has 14 residues. With 3 bases clipped from V and 1 base from J, the junction kept 2 bases outside the gene matches. From RNA transcripts, TCR beta CDR3 regions were amplified. The TCR CDR3 first-round RT-PCR relied on the HTBI primer set. TCRdb used MiXCR to reprocess the multiplex PCR reads, holding one entry per CDR3 protein. Here the sample spans approximately 510,000 distinct CDR3 sequences, 20% being singletons.

This receptor was identified in a man aged 18-30 years with Graves' hyperthyroidism. The chain combines TRBV20-1 with TRBJ2-2, with 7 positions matching TRBD1. The source material was blood. This CDR3 is CSASWTGNTGELFF. CDR3 nucleotide sequence: TGCAGTGCTAGCTGGACAGGGAACACCGGGGAGCTGTTTTTT.